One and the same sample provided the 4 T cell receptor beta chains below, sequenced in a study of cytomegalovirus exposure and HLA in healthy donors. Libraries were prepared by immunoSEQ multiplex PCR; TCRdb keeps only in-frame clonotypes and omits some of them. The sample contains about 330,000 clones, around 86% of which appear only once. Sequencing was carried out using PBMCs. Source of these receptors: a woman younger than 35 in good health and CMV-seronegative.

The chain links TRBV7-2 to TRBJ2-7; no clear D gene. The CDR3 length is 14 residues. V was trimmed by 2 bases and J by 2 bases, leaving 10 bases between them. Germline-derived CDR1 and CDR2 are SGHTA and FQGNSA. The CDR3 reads CASSLTVSAYEQYF. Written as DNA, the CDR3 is TGTGCCAGCAGCTTAACAGTTTCAGCCTACGAGCAGTACTTC.

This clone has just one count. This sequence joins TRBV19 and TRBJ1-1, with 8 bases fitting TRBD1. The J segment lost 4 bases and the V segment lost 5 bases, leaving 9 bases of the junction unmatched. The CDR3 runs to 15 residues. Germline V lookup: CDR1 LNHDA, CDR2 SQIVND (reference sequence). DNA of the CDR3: TGTGCCAGTAGTGTTCAACAGGGGGTGGGCACTGAAGCTTTCTTT. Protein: CASSVQQGVGTEAFF.

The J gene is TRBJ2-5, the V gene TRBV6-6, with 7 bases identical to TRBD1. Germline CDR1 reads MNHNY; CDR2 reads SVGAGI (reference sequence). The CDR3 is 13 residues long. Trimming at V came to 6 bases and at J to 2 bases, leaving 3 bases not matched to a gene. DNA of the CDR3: TGTGCCAGCAGAGGGACAGCGCAAGAGACCCAGTACTTC. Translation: CASRGTAQETQYF.

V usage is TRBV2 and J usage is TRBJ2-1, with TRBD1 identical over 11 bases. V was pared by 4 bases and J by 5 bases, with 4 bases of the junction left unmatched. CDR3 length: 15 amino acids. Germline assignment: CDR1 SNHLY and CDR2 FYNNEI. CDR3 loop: CASSGGTGGNNEQFF. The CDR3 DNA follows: TGTGCCAGCAGTGGAGGGACAGGGGGGAACAATGAGCAGTTCTTC.